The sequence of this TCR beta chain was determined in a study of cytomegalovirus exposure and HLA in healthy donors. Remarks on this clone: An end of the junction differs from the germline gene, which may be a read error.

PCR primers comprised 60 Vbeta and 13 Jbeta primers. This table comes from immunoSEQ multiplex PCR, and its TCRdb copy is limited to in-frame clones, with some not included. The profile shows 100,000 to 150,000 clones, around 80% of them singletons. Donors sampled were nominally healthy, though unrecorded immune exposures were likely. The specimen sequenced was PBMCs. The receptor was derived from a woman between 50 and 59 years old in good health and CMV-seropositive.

The CDR3 nucleotides are TGTTCCAGCAGTCTCTCAGGGGAAAATAGGAAACTGTTTTTT. It translates to CSSSLSGENRKLFF. This rearrangement joins TRBV7-9 to TRBJ1-4, with D possibly TRBD1 on 6 matching bases. The CDR3 has 14 amino acids. Per germline, CDR1 SEHNR and CDR2 FQNEAQ (reference sequence).